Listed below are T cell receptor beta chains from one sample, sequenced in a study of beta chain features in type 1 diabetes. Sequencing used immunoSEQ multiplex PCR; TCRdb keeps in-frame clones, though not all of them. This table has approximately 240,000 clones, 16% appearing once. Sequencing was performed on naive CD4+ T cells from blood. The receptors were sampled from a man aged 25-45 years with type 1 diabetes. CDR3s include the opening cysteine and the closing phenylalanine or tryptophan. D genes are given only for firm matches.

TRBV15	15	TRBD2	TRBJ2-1	CATSRDLAGYNEQFF
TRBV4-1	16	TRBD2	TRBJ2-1	CASSQMGLALYNEQFF
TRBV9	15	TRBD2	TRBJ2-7	CASSVLADSRYEQYF
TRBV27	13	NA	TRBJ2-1	CASSLELGGEQFF
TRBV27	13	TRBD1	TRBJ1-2	CASSRQGTYGYTF
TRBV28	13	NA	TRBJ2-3	CASSLSPGDTQYF
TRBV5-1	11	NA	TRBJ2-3	CASSGVETQYF
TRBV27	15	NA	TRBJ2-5	CASSSLIGGTETQYF
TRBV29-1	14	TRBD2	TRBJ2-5	CSVTPSGRLETQYF
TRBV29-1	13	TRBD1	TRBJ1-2	CSVEGGQFNGYTF
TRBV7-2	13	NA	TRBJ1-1	CASSLARGTEAFF
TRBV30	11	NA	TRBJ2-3	CAWSVKDTQYF
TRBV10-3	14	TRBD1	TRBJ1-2	CAITGQGRGYGYTF
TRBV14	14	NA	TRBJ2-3	CASSQYTGLNTQYF
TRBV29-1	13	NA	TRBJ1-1	CSVGLGPGTEAFF
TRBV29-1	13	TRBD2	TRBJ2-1	CSVGLAGGGEQFF
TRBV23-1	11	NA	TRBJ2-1	CASSQSDEQFF
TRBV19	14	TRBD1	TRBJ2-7	CASSIRDRGNEQYF
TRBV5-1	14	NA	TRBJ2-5	CASSLGVGEETQYF
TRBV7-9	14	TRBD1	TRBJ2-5	CASSWDRGSETQYF
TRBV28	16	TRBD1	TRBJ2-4	CASSPGQAIAKNIQYF
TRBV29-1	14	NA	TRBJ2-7	CSVEGKGTYYEQYF
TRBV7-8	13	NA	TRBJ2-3	CASSLVPPRSQYF
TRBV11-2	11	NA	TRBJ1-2	CASSLNYGYTF
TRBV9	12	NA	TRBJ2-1	CASSADHREQFF
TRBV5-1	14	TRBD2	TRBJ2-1	CASSSLATDNEQFF
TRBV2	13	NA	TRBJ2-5	CASSGQSRETQYF
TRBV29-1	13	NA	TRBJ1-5	CSVSSGVGQPQHF
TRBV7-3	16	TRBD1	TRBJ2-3	CASSSGQGIVTDTQYF
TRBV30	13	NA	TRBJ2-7	CAWSVLGFNEQYF
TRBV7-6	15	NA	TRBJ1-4	CASSLAMAGSRKLFF